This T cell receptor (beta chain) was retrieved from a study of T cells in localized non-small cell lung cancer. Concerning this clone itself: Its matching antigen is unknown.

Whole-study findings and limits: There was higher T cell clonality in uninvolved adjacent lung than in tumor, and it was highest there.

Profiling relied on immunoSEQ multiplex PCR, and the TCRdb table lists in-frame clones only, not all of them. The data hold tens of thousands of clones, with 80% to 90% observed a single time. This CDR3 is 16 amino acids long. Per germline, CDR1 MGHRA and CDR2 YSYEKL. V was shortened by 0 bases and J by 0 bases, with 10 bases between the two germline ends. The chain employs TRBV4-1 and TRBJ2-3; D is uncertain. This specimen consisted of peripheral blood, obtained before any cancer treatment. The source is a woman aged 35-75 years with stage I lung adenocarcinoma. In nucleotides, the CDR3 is TGCGCCAGCAGCCAAGAGCCATTTACTAGCACAGATACGCAGTATTTT. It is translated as CASSQEPFTSTDTQYF.